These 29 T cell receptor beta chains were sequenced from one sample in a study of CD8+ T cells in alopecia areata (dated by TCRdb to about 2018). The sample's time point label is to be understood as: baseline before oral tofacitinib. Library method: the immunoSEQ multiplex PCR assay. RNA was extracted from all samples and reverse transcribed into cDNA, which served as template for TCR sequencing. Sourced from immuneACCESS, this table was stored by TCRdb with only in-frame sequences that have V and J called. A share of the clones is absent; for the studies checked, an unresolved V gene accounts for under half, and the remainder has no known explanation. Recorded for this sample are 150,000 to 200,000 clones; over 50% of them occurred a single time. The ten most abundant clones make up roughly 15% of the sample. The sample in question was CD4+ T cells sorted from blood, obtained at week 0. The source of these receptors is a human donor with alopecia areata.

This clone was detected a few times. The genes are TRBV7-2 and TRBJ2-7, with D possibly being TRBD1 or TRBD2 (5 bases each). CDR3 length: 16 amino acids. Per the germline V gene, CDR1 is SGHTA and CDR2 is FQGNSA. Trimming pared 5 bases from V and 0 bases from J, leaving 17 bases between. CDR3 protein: CASSDGTDHSSYEQYF. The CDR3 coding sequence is TGTGCCAGCAGCGATGGGACCGATCATAGCTCCTACGAGCAGTACTTC. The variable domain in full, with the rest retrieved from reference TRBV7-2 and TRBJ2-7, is GAGVSQSPSNKVTEKGKDVELRCDPISGHTALYWYRQSLGQGLEFLIYFQGNSAPDKSGLPSDRFSAERTGGSVSTLTIQRTQQEDSAVYLCASSDGTDHSSYEQYFGPGTRLTVT.

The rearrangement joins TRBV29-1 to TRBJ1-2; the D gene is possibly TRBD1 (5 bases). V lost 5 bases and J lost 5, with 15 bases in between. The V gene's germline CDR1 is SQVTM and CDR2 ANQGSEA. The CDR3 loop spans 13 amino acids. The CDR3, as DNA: TGCAGCGTTTCAAAAAGGGACGAATATGGCTACACCTTC. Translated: CSVSKRDEYGYTF.

CDR3 DNA: TGCGCCAGCAGCTTAACAGGGGTCGGCAACGTCCTGACTTTC. Its translation: CASSLTGVGNVLTF. V and J are TRBV5-1 and TRBJ2-6, with 7 bases that match TRBD1. V was pared by 2 bases and J by 9 bases, with 5 bases of the junction left unmatched. Germline V gene sequence: CDR1 SGHRS, CDR2 YFSETQ. The CDR3 extends over 14 amino acids.

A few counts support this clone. In DNA, the CDR3 is TGCAGCGTTAACAGGGAAGGGAAGACCCAGTACTTC. This gives the protein CSVNREGKTQYF. The V and J genes are TRBV29-1 and TRBJ2-5; TRBD1 is a possible D gene (6 bases). V was shortened by 5 bases and J by 6 bases, with 13 bases between the two germline ends. CDR1 is SQVTM, CDR2 ANQGSEA, per germline. The length of the CDR3 is 12 residues.

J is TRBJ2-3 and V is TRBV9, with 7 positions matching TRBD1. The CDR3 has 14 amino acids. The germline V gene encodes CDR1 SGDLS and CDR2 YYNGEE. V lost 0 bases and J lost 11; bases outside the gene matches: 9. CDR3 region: CASSVVLGTAEQYF. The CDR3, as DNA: TGTGCCAGCAGCGTAGTACTCGGGACAGCCGAGCAGTATTTT.

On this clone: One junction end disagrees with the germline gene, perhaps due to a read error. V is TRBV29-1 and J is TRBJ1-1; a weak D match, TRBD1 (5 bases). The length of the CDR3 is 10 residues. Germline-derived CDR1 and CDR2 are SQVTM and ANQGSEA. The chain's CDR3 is CSVEGAGEDF. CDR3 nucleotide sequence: TGCAGCGTTGAAGGAGCGGGGGAGGACTTT. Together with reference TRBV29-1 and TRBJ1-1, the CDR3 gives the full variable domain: SAVISQKPSRDICQRGTSLTIQCQVDSQVTMMFWYRQQPGQSLTLIATANQGSEATYESGFVIDKFPISRPNLTFSTLTVSNMSPEDSSIYLCSVEGAGEDFGQGTRLTVV.

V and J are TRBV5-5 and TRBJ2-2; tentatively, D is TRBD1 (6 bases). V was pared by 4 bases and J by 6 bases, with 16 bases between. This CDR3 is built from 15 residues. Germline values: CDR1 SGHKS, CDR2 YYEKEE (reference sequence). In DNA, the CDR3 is TGTGCCAGCAGCCTGCATGTGACAGGTTCCGGGGAGCTGTTTTTT. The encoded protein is CASSLHVTGSGELFF.

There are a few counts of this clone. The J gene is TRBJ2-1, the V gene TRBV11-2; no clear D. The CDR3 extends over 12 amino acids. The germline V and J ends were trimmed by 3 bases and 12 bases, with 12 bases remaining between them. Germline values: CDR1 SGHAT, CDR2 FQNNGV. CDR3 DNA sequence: TGTGCCAGCAGCTTGAAGCCACCCGGGCAGTTCTTC. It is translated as CASSLKPPGQFF.

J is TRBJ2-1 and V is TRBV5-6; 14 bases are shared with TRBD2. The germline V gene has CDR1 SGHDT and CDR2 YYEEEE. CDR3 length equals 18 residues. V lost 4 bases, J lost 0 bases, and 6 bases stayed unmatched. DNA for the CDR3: TGTGCCAGCAGCCACGGACTAGCGGGGGGTAGCTCCTACAATGAGCAGTTCTTC. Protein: CASSHGLAGGSSYNEQFF.

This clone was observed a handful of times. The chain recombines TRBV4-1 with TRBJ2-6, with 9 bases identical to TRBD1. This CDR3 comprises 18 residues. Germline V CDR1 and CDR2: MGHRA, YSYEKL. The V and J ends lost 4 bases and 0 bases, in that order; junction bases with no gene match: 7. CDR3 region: CASSPVGQGRSGANVLTF. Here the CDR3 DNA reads TGCGCCAGCAGCCCAGTGGGACAGGGTCGCTCTGGGGCCAACGTCCTGACTTTC.

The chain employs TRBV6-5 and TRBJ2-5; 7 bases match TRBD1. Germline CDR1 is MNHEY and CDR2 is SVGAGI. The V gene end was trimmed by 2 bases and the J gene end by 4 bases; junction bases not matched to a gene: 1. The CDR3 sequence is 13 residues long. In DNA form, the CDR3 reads TGTGCCAGCAGTTACCGGGACAGAGAGACCCAGTACTTC. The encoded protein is CASSYRDRETQYF.

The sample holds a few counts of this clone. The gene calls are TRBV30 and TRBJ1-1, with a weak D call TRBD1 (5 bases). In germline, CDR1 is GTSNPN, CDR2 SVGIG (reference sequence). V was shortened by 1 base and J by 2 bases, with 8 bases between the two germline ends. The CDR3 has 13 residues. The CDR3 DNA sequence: TGTGCCTGGAGTGCAGGGACTAACACTGAAGCTTTCTTT. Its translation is CAWSAGTNTEAFF.

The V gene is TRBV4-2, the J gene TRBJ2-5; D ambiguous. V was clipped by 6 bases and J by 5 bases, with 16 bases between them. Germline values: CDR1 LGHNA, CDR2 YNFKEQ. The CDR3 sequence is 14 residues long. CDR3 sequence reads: CASSPPELPETQYF. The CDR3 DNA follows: TGTGCCAGCAGTCCCCCCGAGCTTCCCGAGACCCAGTACTTC.

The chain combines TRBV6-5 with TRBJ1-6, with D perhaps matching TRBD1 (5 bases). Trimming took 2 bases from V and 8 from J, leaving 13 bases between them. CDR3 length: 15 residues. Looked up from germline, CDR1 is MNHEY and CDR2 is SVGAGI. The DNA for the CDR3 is TGTGCCAGCAGTTACGGCGTGCAGGGTCATTCACCCCTCCACTTT. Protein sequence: CASSYGVQGHSPLHF.

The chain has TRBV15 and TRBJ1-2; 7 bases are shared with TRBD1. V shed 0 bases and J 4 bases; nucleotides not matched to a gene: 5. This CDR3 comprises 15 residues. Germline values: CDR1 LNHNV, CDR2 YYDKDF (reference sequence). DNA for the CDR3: TGTGCCACCAGCAGAGACGCGGCAGGGGGCTATGGCTACACCTTC. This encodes CATSRDAAGGYGYTF.

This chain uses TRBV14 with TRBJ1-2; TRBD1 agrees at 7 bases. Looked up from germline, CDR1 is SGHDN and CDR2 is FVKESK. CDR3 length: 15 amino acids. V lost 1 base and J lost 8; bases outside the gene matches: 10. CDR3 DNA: TGTGCCAGCAGCCAAGTCACGGGACAGTCAGGCGGCTACACCTTC. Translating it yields CASSQVTGQSGGYTF.

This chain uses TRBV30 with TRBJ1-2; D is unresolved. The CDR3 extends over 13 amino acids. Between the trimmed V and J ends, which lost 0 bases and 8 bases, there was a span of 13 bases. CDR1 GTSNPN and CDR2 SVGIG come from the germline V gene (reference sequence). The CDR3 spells CAWSVAHWEGYTF. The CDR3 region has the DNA TGTGCCTGGAGTGTAGCCCACTGGGAAGGCTACACCTTC.

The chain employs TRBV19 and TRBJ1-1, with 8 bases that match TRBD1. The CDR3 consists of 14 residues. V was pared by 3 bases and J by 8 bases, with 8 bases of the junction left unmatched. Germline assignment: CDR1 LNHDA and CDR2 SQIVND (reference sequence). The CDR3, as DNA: TGTGCCAGTAGTATTAGGACAGGGACTTTCGAAGCTTTCTTT. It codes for CASSIRTGTFEAFF. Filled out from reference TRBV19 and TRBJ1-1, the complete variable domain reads DGGITQSPKYLFRKEGQNVTLSCEQNLNHDAMYWYRQDPGQGLRLIYYSQIVNDFQKGDIAEGYSVSREKKESFPLTVTSAQKNPTAFYLCASSIRTGTFEAFFGQGTRLTVV.

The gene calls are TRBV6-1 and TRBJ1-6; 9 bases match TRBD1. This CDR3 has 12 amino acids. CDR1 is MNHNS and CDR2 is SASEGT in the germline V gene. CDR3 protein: CAGQGPNSPLHF. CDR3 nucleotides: TGTGCGGGACAGGGACCTAATTCACCCCTCCACTTT.

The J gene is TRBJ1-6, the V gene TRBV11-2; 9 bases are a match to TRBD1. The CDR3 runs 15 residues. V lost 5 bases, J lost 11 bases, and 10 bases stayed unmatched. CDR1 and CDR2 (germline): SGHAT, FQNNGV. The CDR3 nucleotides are TGTGCCAGCAGCATGGGGACAGGGCGGGTAACACCCCTCCACTTT. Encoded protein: CASSMGTGRVTPLHF. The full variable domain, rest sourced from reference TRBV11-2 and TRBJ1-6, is EAGVAQSPRYKIIEKRQSVAFWCNPISGHATLYWYQQILGQGPKLLIQFQNNGVVDDSQLPKDRFSAERLKGVDSTLKIQPAKLEDSAVYLCASSMGTGRVTPLHFGNGTRLTVT.

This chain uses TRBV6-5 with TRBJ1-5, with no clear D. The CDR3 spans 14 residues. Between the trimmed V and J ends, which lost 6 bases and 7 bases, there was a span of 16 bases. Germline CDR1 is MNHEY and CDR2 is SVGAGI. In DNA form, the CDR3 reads TGTGCCAGCAGGGGCTCCGCGGGGAACCAGCCCCAGCATTTT. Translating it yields CASRGSAGNQPQHF.

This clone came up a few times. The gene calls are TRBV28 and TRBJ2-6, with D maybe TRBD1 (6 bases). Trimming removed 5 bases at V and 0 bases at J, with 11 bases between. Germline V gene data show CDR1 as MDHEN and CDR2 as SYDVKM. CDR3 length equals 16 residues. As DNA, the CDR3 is TGTGCCAGCAGTCCCCAACAGGGCTCTGGGGCCAACGTCCTGACTTTC. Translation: CASSPQQGSGANVLTF.

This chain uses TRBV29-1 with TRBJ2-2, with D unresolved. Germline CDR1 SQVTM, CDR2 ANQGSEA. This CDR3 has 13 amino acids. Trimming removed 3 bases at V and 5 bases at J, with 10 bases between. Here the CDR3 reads CSVDGWATGELFF. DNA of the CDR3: TGCAGCGTTGACGGTTGGGCGACCGGGGAGCTGTTTTTT.

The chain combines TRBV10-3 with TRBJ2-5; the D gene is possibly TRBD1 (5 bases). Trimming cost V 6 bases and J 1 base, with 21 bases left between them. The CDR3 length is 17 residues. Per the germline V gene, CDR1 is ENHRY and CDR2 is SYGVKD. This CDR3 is CAIREGAGSITQETQYF. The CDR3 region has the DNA TGTGCCATCAGGGAAGGGGCAGGATCGATCACCCAAGAGACCCAGTACTTC.

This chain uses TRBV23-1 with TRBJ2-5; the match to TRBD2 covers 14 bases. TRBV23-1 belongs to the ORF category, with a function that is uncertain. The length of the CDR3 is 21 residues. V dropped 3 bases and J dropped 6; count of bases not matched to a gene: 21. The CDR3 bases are TGCGCCAGCAGTCAGCCTCACCGCCGACTAGCGGGGGGGGACTCGCAACAGACCCAGTACTTC. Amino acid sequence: CASSQPHRRLAGGDSQQTQYF.

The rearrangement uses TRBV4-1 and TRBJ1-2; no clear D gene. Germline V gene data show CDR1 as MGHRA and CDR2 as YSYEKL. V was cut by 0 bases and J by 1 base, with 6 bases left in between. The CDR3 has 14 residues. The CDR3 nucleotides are TGCGCCAGCAGCCAAGACAGCGTTAACTATGGCTACACCTTC. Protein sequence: CASSQDSVNYGYTF.

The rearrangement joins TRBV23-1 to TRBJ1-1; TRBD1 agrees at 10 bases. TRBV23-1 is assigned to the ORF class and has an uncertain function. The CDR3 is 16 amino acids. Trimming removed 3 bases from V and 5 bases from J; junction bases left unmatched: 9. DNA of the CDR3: TGCGCCAGCAGTCATTGGGGACAGGGGATGCGGACTGAAGCTTTCTTT. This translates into CASSHWGQGMRTEAFF.

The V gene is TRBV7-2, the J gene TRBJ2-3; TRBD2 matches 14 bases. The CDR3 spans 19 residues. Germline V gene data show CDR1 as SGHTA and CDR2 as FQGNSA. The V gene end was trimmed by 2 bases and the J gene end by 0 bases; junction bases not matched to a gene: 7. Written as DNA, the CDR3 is TGTGCCAGCAGCTTAAATCCGGGACTAGCGGGGGTGAGCACAGATACGCAGTATTTT. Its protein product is CASSLNPGLAGVSTDTQYF.

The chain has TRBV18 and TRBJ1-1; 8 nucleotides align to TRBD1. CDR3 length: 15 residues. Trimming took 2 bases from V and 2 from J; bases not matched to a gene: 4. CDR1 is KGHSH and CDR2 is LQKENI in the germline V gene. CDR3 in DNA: TGTGCCAGCTCACCAGGGACAGGTCCAAACACTGAAGCTTTCTTT. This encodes CASSPGTGPNTEAFF.